The next 25 T cell receptor beta chains were all read from a single sample in a study of T-cell reconstitution after alpha-beta-depleted transplantation in children. Using unique molecular identifiers, the investigators prepared the TCRbeta library. Each CDR3 protein gets one entry after TCRdb re-called the PCR reads with MiXCR. This table holds more than 40,000 distinct CDR3 sequences, about 9.3% found once. The sequenced sample was PBMCs, mostly from graft donor cells, obtained 60 days after TCRalphabeta/CD19-depleted stem cell transplant. These receptors originate from a male patient between 2 and 9 years old who had a stem cell transplant for chronic granulomatous disease, so the T cells may come from the graft donor.

This clonotype occurred a few times. This chain uses TRBV19 with TRBJ2-7; 10 positions match TRBD1. Trimming cost V 3 bases and J 4 bases; bases outside gene matches: 0. The CDR3 is made up of 13 amino acids. Germline-derived CDR1 and CDR2 are LNHDA and SQIVND (reference sequence). Here the CDR3 DNA reads TGTGCCAGTAGTATGGACAGGGGGTACGAGCAGTACTTC. Amino acid sequence: CASSMDRGYEQYF.

Ten or more counts support this clonotype. V and J are TRBV14 and TRBJ1-1; D gene ambiguous. Germline V gene data show CDR1 as SGHDN and CDR2 as FVKESK. This CDR3 has 13 residues. V shed 1 base and J shed 0 bases, with 3 bases lying between them. CDR3 DNA sequence: TGTGCCAGCAGCCAAGCAGTGAACACTGAAGCTTTCTTT. Amino acid sequence: CASSQAVNTEAFF.

Ten or more counts support this clonotype. The rearrangement uses TRBV24-1 and TRBJ1-6; 7 bases match TRBD1. V lost 4 bases and J lost 9; bases outside the gene matches: 11. This CDR3 contains 16 residues. In germline, CDR1 is KGHDR, CDR2 SFDVKD. CDR3: CATSDPTGRKISPLHF. The CDR3 DNA reads TGTGCCACCAGTGACCCGACAGGGCGGAAGATTTCACCCCTCCACTTT.

This clonotype was found a few times. This chain uses TRBV13 with TRBJ2-1; 11 nucleotides match TRBD2. Looked up from germline, CDR1 is PRHDT and CDR2 is FYEKMQ (reference sequence). The ends lost 5 bases at V and 0 bases at J; junction bases unmatched: 21. CDR3 length: 22 residues. As DNA, the CDR3 is TGTGCCAGCAGCACTCGCGCCATAGCGGGAGGGCCACATACCAGCTCCTACAATGAGCAGTTCTTC. This encodes CASSTRAIAGGPHTSSYNEQFF.

Remarks on this clonotype: This may stem from a read error, because a much larger clone lies one nucleotide away. CDR3 residues: CASRSPGQGNGYTF. CDR3 DNA: TGTGCCAGCAGATCCCCGGGACAGGGGAATGGCTACACCTTC. V gene TRBV5-5 combines with J gene TRBJ1-2; TRBD1 aligns across 10 bases. V was pared by 5 bases and J by 6 bases, with 7 bases of the junction left unmatched. This CDR3 region has 14 residues. CDR1 is SGHKS and CDR2 is YYEKEE in the germline V gene (reference sequence).

This clonotype showed up many times. The chain combines TRBV12-3 or TRBV12-4 with TRBJ2-7, with 10 positions matching TRBD1. This CDR3 region has 15 residues. The J segment lost 7 bases and the V segment lost 7 bases, leaving 13 bases of the junction unmatched. The CDR3 DNA reads TGTGCCAGCACCTGGGGACAGGGGTTTGGATTGGAGCAGTACTTC. Encoded protein: CASTWGQGFGLEQYF.

V usage is TRBV7-8 and J usage is TRBJ2-5; TRBD2 aligns across 9 bases. Trimming at V came to 6 bases and at J to 4 bases, leaving 6 bases not matched to a gene. In germline, CDR1 is SGHVS, CDR2 FQNEAQ. The CDR3 has 14 residues. The CDR3 sequence: CASRLSGRSETQYF. The CDR3 DNA reads TGTGCCAGCAGGCTTAGCGGGAGATCAGAGACCCAGTACTTC. The whole variable domain, filled in from reference TRBV7-8 and TRBJ2-5, reads GAGVSQSPRYKVAKRGQDVALRCDPISGHVSLFWYQQALGQGPEFLTYFQNEAQLDKSGLPSDRFFAERPEGSVSTLKIQRTQQEDSAVYLCASRLSGRSETQYFGPGTRLLVL.

This clonotype has just a few counts. The rearrangement uses TRBV20-1 and TRBJ2-7, with TRBD1 matching 7 bases. The length of the CDR3 is 13 residues. With 3 bases clipped from V and 4 bases from J, the junction kept 6 bases outside the gene matches. CDR1 and CDR2 from the germline V gene are DFQATT and SNEGSKA (reference sequence). The CDR3 coding sequence is TGCAGTGCTAGGGGTGACAGGGATTACGAGCAGTACTTC. This sequence encodes CSARGDRDYEQYF.

V is TRBV5-1 and J is TRBJ2-5; D is possibly TRBD1 or TRBD2 (5 bases each). This CDR3 is built from 14 residues. The germline V gene encodes CDR1 SGHRS and CDR2 YFSETQ. Trimming pared 3 bases from V and 1 base from J, leaving 10 bases between. The CDR3 protein is CASSWGTVQETQYF. CDR3 bases: TGCGCCAGCAGCTGGGGGACGGTCCAAGAGACCCAGTACTTC. The full variable domain, its missing parts supplied by reference TRBV5-1 and TRBJ2-5, is KAGVTQTPRYLIKTRGQQVTLSCSPISGHRSVSWYQQTPGQGLQFLFEYFSETQRNKGNFPGRFSGRQFSNSRSEMNVSTLELGDSALYLCASSWGTVQETQYFGPGTRLLVL.

This clonotype came up many times. This rearrangement joins TRBV27 to TRBJ2-1; possible D gene TRBD2, 5 bases. Germline-derived CDR1 and CDR2 are MNHEY and SMNVEV (reference sequence). Trimming removed 6 bases from V and 8 bases from J, with 17 bases in between. This CDR3 spans 14 amino acids. Here the CDR3 reads CASRRNSVSYEQFF. CDR3 bases: TGTGCCAGCAGACGGAATAGCGTATCCTATGAGCAGTTCTTC.

This clonotype was counted many times. The chain carries TRBV20-1 and TRBJ2-1; 10 positions match TRBD2. From germline, CDR1 is DFQATT and CDR2 SNEGSKA (reference sequence). There are 15 residues in the CDR3. The V segment lost 3 bases and the J segment 3 bases; nucleotides outside the gene matches: 5. CDR3 amino acids: CSASEGTSDYNEQFF. The CDR3 coding sequence is TGCAGTGCTAGCGAGGGGACTAGCGACTACAATGAGCAGTTCTTC.

This clonotype came up many times. J is TRBJ2-7 and V is TRBV14; unclear D gene. Germline CDR1 is SGHDN and CDR2 is FVKESK. V was cut by 1 base and J by 6 bases, with 10 bases left in between. This CDR3 spans 13 amino acids. CDR3 in amino acids: CASSQVLSGEQYF. CDR3 nucleotide sequence: TGTGCCAGCAGCCAAGTTCTGTCCGGCGAGCAGTACTTC. The entire variable domain, with the rest obtained from reference TRBV14 and TRBJ2-7, is as follows: EAGVTQFPSHSVIEKGQTVTLRCDPISGHDNLYWYRRVMGKEIKFLLHFVKESKQDESGMPNNRFLAERTGGTYSTLKVQPAELEDSGVYFCASSQVLSGEQYFGPGTRLTVT.

This clonotype was detected ten times or more. The gene calls are TRBV7-2 and TRBJ2-7; D ambiguous. CDR3 size: 13 residues. The V end was cut by 5 bases, the J end by 3 bases, with 11 bases between. The germline CDR1 and CDR2 sequences are SGHTA and FQGNSA. The CDR3 sequence: CASSPPFGYEQYF. DNA of the CDR3: TGTGCCAGCAGCCCCCCCTTCGGCTACGAGCAGTACTTC.

This clonotype has at least ten counts. This chain joins TRBV20-1 and TRBJ1-1; D is unclear. Germline V gives CDR1 DFQATT, CDR2 SNEGSKA (reference sequence). This CDR3 is built from 13 residues. The germline V and J ends were trimmed by 2 bases and 6 bases, with 13 bases remaining between them. The CDR3 coding sequence is TGCAGTGCTAGATGGGCGGGTATGGCTGAAGCTTTCTTT. Translation: CSARWAGMAEAFF.

At least ten counts were recorded for this clonotype. The rearrangement links TRBV5-1 to TRBJ2-3; a possible D gene is TRBD2 (6 bases). V lost 4 bases and J lost 6, with 21 bases in between. CDR3 length: 16 amino acids. CDR1 is SGHRS and CDR2 is YFSETQ in the germline V gene. The CDR3 reads CASSALGTLGVDTQYF. CDR3 DNA sequence: TGCGCCAGCAGCGCGTTAGGGACTCTGGGGGTGGATACGCAGTATTTT.

This clonotype was detected many times. The rearrangement joins TRBV29-1 to TRBJ2-7; D not certain. Trimming shortened V by 3 bases and J by 5 bases, and 11 bases separated the two germline ends. This CDR3 is built from 12 residues. CDR1 and CDR2 from the germline V gene are SQVTM and ANQGSEA. In DNA, the CDR3 is TGCAGCGTTGAGAGAGATACTGACGAGCAGTACTTC. Its translation is CSVERDTDEQYF.

This rearrangement joins TRBV5-1 to TRBJ1-6; 10 positions match TRBD1. The germline V gene has CDR1 SGHRS and CDR2 YFSETQ. V trimming: 0 bases; J trimming: 7 bases; junction bases outside the gene matches: 7. CDR3 length: 17 amino acids. The CDR3 spells CASSLGTGTGVNSPLHF. CDR3 nucleotide sequence: TGCGCCAGCAGCTTGGGGACCGGGACAGGGGTCAATTCACCCCTCCACTTT.

This clonotype came up many times. The chain couples TRBV12-3 or TRBV12-4 to TRBJ1-2; D unclear. The CDR3 consists of 13 residues. V lost 5 bases and J 8 bases, leaving 15 bases between the germline ends. This CDR3 is CASSPRTQRGYTF. The CDR3 DNA sequence: TGTGCCAGCAGTCCCCGGACCCAGAGGGGCTACACCTTC.

This clonotype was seen a handful of times. This sequence joins TRBV27 and TRBJ1-2, with TRBD1 as a possible D gene (5 bases). The CDR3 has 13 amino acids. Per germline, CDR1 MNHEY and CDR2 SMNVEV (reference sequence). Trimming cost V 8 bases and J 3 bases, with 13 bases left between them. CDR3 in amino acids: CASGAGMDYGYTF. In DNA form, the CDR3 reads TGTGCCAGCGGCGCAGGGATGGACTATGGCTACACCTTC.

This clonotype was counted at least ten times. V is TRBV20-1 and J is TRBJ2-1, with TRBD2 identical over 10 bases. Germline values: CDR1 DFQATT, CDR2 SNEGSKA (reference sequence). The CDR3 consists of 15 residues. The junction had 8 bases not matched to a gene; V was cut back by 2 bases and J by 7 bases. CDR3 loop: CSARPLAGESNEQFF. For the CDR3, the DNA is TGCAGTGCTAGACCCCTAGCGGGAGAGTCGAATGAGCAGTTCTTC.

There are many counts of this clonotype. This chain uses TRBV12-3 or TRBV12-4 with TRBJ1-2; no clear D. V lost 6 bases and J 8 bases, leaving 13 bases between the germline ends. The CDR3 sequence is 12 residues long. For the CDR3, the DNA is TGTGCCAGCAGACCTGGGCTTTACGGCTACACCTTC. It translates to CASRPGLYGYTF.

This clonotype was found many times. This chain joins TRBV2 and TRBJ2-7; no definite D call. The CDR3 extends over 13 amino acids. With 3 bases removed from V and 2 bases from J, the gap between germline ends came to 8 bases. CDR1 is SNHLY, CDR2 FYNNEI, per germline. The CDR3 loop reads CASSDGLPYEQYF. The CDR3 region has the DNA TGTGCCAGCAGTGATGGTTTGCCCTACGAGCAGTACTTC.

This clonotype was recorded many times. The J gene is TRBJ1-2, the V gene TRBV20-1; D is undetermined. Trimming left V 6 bases short and J 6 bases short, with 23 bases between. CDR3 size: 15 residues. Looked up from germline, CDR1 is DFQATT and CDR2 is SNEGSKA (reference sequence). The CDR3 DNA reads TGCAGTGCCAGACTCCGGTCTAGGCAGACTCATGGCTACACCTTC. Protein sequence: CSARLRSRQTHGYTF.

The chain has TRBV9 and TRBJ2-3; D is unclear. The CDR3 runs to 16 residues. CDR1 is SGDLS, CDR2 YYNGEE, per germline. V was trimmed by 0 bases and J by 0 bases, leaving 11 bases between them. The CDR3 loop reads CASSVVGGFSTDTQYF. CDR3 sequence (DNA): TGTGCCAGCAGCGTAGTGGGCGGCTTCAGCACAGATACGCAGTATTTT.

In this sample, this clonotype turned up many times. The chain has TRBV5-5 and TRBJ2-2; D may correspond to TRBD1 or TRBD2 (5 bases each). CDR3 length equals 13 residues. The V and J ends lost 0 bases and 6 bases respectively, with 6 bases between them. In germline, CDR1 is SGHKS, CDR2 YYEKEE (reference sequence). This CDR3 reads CASSLGGSGELFF. CDR3 DNA sequence: TGTGCCAGCAGCTTGGGGGGGTCCGGGGAGCTGTTTTTT. The variable domain in full, completed from reference TRBV5-5 and TRBJ2-2, reads DAGVTQSPTHLIKTRGQQVTLRCSPISGHKSVSWYQQVLGQGPQFIFQYYEKEERGRGNFPDRFSARQFPNYSSELNVNALLLGDSALYLCASSLGGSGELFFGEGSRLTVL.